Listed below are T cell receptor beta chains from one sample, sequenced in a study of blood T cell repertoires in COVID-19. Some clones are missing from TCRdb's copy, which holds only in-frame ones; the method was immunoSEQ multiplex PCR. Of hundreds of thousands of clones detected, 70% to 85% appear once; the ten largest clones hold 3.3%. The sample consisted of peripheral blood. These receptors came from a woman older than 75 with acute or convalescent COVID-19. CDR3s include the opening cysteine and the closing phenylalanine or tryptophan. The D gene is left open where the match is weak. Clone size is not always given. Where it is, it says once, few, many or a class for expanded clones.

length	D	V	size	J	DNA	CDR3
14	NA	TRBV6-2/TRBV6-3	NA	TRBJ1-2	TGTGCCAGCAGTTACACCAGGGGATTTTCGAGCTACACCTTC	CASSYTRGFSSYTF
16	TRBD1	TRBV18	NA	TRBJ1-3	TGTGCCAGCTCATTGGAGGACAGGGGGCAAAGAAACACCATATATTTT	CASSLEDRGQRNTIYF
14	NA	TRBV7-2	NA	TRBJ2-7	TGTGCCAGCAGCACCAGTCGGACTACATACGAGCAGTACTTC	CASSTSRTTYEQYF
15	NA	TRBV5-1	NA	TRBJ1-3	TGCGCCAGCAGCTTGGGGGACACCTCTGGAAACACCATATATTTT	CASSLGDTSGNTIYF
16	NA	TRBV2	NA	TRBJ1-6	TGTGCCAGCAGTGCGGAGGCAAGCTCCTATAATTCACCCCTCCACTTT	CASSAEASSYNSPLHF
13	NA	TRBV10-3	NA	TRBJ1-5	TGTGCCATCAGACAGGGCCCCAATCAGCCCCAGCATTTT	CAIRQGPNQPQHF
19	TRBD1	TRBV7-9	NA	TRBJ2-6	TGTGCCAGCAGCTCTCCCAGGGGGCGTAGGAACTCTGGGGCCAACGTCCTGACTTTC	CASSSPRGRRNSGANVLTF
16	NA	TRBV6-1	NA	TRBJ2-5	TGTGCCAGCAGTGAAGGCGTGCTAGCGATGGGAGAGACCCAGTACTTC	CASSEGVLAMGETQYF
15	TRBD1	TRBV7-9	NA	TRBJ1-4	TGTGCCAGCAGCTCGACGACAGGGACTAATGAAAAACTGTTTTTT	CASSSTTGTNEKLFF
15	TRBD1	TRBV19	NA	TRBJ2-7	TGTGCCAGTATGAGGGGCACAGGGGGCTCCTACGAGCAGTACTTC	CASMRGTGGSYEQYF
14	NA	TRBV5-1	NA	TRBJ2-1	TGCGCCAGCAGCTTTTGGTGGGGCCACGGTGAGCAGTTCTTC	CASSFWWGHGEQFF
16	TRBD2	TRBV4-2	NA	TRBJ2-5	TGTGCCAGCAGCCAACAACTAGCGGGAGGCCAAGAGACCCAGTACTTC	CASSQQLAGGQETQYF
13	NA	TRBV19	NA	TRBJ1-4	TGTGCCAGTAGTATAGTGGCTGTTGAAAAACTGTTTTTT	CASSIVAVEKLFF
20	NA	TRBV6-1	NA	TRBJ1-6	TGTGCCAGCAGTGAAACCGGTGCAGGGGACCATCTCTCCTATAATTCACCCCTCCACTTT	CASSETGAGDHLSYNSPLHF
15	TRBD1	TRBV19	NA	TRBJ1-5	TGTGCCAGTATCGACAGGGTCGGGGGCAATCAGCCCCAGCATTTT	CASIDRVGGNQPQHF
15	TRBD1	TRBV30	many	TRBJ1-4	TGTGCCTGGAGTATGCCGACAGGGAGTTATGAAAAACTGTTTTTT	CAWSMPTGSYEKLFF
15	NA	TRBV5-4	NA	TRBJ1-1	TGTGCCAGCAGCTCCGCCGGACAGAGGAACACTGAAGCTTTCTTT	CASSSAGQRNTEAFF
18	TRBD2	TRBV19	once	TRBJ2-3	TGTGCCAGTTCCCCTCTATGGAGCGGGGGGGCTCTCACAGATACGCAGTATTTT	CASSPLWSGGALTDTQYF
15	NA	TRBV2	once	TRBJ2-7	TGTGCCAGCAGTGGGTCCTCCACGGGATCCTACGAGCAGTACTTC	CASSGSSTGSYEQYF
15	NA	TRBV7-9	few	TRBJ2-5	TGTGCCAGCAGCTTATCCGGGGGAGTTCAAGAGACCCAGTACTTC	CASSLSGGVQETQYF
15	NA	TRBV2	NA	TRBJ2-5	TGTGCCAGCCTCCTACAGGGAGTGACGCAAGAGACCCAGTACTTC	CASLLQGVTQETQYF
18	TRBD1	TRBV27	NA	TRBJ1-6	TGTGCCAGCAAAACCGGGACAGGGGGGGCCACTTTCGGTTCACCCCTCCACTTT	CASKTGTGGATFGSPLHF
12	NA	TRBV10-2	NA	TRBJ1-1	TGCGCCAGCACCCAGGCGAACACTGAAGCTTTCTTT	CASTQANTEAFF
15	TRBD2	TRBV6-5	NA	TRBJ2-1	TGTGCCAGCAGCTGGCAGGGACTAGCGGGGGGTGAGCAGTTCTTC	CASSWQGLAGGEQFF
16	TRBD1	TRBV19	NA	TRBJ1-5	TGTGCCAGTAGTACAAGGACAGGGGGCGCGAATCAGCCCCAGCATTTT	CASSTRTGGANQPQHF
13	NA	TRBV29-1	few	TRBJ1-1	TGCAGCGTTATAAGACAGATGAACACTGAAGCTTTCTTT	CSVIRQMNTEAFF
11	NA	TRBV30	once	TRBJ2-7	TGTGCCTGGAGTCGTTTAGACGAGCAGTACTTC	CAWSRLDEQYF
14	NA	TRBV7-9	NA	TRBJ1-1	TGTGCCAGCAGCTTAGCGCAGGGGCTCACTGAAGCTTTCTTT	CASSLAQGLTEAFF
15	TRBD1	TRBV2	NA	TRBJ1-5	TGTGCCAGCAGGATGGGGGACAGGGGCAATCAGCCCCAGCATTTT	CASRMGDRGNQPQHF
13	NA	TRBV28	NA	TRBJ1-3	TGTGCCAGCAACAACAAACCTGGAAACACCATATATTTT	CASNNKPGNTIYF
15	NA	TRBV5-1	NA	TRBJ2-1	TGCGCCAGCAGCCTTACAGGACCTATAGACAATGAGCAGTTCTTC	CASSLTGPIDNEQFF
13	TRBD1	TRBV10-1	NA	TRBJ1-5	TGCGCCAGCAAGGGGACAGGAAATCAGCCCCAGCATTTT	CASKGTGNQPQHF
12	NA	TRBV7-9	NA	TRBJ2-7	TGTGCCAGCAGCCGCGACAGAGTCGAGCAGTACTTC	CASSRDRVEQYF
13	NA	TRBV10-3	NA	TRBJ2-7	TGTGCCATCAGTGAGACTAGCTCCTACGAGCAGTACTTC	CAISETSSYEQYF
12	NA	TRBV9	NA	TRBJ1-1	TGTGCCAGCAGCGTAGGGCTGGGCCAGATTTTCTTT	CASSVGLGQIFF
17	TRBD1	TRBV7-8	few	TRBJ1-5	TGTGCCAGCAGCTTAGGGTTGGGACAGATTAGCAATCAGCCCCAGCATTTT	CASSLGLGQISNQPQHF
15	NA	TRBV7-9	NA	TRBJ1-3	TGTGCCAGCAGCTCCGGAGGGAGCTCTGGAAACACCATATATTTT	CASSSGGSSGNTIYF
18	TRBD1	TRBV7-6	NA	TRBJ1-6	TGTGCCAGCAGCTTAGGTCGGACAGGGGTCGATTATAATTCACCCCTCCACTTT	CASSLGRTGVDYNSPLHF
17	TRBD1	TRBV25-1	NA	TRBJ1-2	TGTGCCAGCAGTGAATCAGGACAGGGGGCTTGGGGTTATGGCTACACCTTC	CASSESGQGAWGYGYTF
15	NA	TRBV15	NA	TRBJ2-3	TGTGCCACCAGCAGAGATGTGGGGCCTACAGATACGCAGTATTTT	CATSRDVGPTDTQYF
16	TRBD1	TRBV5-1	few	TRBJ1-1	TGCGCCAGCAGCTTGGGTCTGATCGGGACAGGGGTTGAAGCTTTCTTT	CASSLGLIGTGVEAFF
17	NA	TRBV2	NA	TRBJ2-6	TGTGCCAGCAGTGATCGAGCGGGCAACTCTGGGGCCAACGTCCTGACTTTC	CASSDRAGNSGANVLTF
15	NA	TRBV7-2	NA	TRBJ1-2	TGTGCCAGCAGCTTAGCGCTGAACAGGGAAGTTGGCTACACCTTC	CASSLALNREVGYTF
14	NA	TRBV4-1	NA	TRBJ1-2	TGCGCCAGCAGCCCCCAAGGCAGCGACTATGGCTACACCTTC	CASSPQGSDYGYTF
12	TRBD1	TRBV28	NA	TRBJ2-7	TGTGCCAGCGAGGGACAGACCTACGAGCAGTACTTC	CASEGQTYEQYF
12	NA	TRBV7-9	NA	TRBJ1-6	TGTGCCAGCAGCCCTCAGATGACTCCCCTCCACTTT	CASSPQMTPLHF
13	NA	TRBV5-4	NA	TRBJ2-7	TGTGCCAGCAGCTTGGACTTTAGCTACGAGCAGTACTTC	CASSLDFSYEQYF
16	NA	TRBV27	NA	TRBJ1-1	TGTGCCAGCAGTAAGGCAGGGGCCTTGGGGGACACTGAAGCTTTCTTT	CASSKAGALGDTEAFF
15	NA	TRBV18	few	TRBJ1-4	TGTGCCAGCTCACGGTCGGGCAGGGCAGATGAAAAACTGTTTTTT	CASSRSGRADEKLFF
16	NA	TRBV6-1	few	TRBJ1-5	TGTGCCAGCAGTGCCAGAGGACAGTATAGCAATCAGCCCCAGCATTTT	CASSARGQYSNQPQHF
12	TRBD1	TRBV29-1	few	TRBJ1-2	TGCAGCGTCGCAGGACAGGGGGGCGGCTACACCTTC	CSVAGQGGGYTF
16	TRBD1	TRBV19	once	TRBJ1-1	TGTGCCAGTAGTCTCTGGGACAGGCGGAGGAACACTGAAGCTTTCTTT	CASSLWDRRRNTEAFF
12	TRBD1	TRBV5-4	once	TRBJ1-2	TGTGCCAGCAGCTTTACAGGGGGGGGCTACACCTTC	CASSFTGGGYTF
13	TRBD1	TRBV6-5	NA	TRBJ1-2	TGTGCCAGCAGTTCCCAGGGGGCAGGTGGCTACACCTTC	CASSSQGAGGYTF
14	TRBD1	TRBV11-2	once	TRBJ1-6	TGTGCCAGCAGTCCCACAGGGGGTAATTCACCCCTCCACTTT	CASSPTGGNSPLHF
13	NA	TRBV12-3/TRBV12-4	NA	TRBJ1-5	TGTGCCAGCAGACACAGGCCTCATCAGCCCCAGCATTTT	CASRHRPHQPQHF